This T cell receptor (beta chain) stems from a study of post-analysis software for immune sequencing data. About the research overall: Patients had relapsing-remitting, secondary progressive or progressive-relapsing multiple sclerosis; some lacked subtype.

Study outcomes and limitations: Significantly lower normalized Chao1 diversity was found in patients with multiple sclerosis relative to controls.

As concerns this clonotype: Its antigen is not known.

Prepared libraries of TCR beta cDNA carried unique molecular identifiers. TCRdb called the PCR reads again in MiXCR, with one record for every CDR3 protein. The sample has hundreds of thousands of distinct CDR3 sequences, less than 35% seen once; the top ten hold roughly 13%. Sample: blood. The receptor was isolated from a girl between 10 and 17 years old with multiple sclerosis.

CDR3 nucleotides: TGCAGCGTTGAAGATCCGGAGACAGGGCTCTACGAGCAGTACTTC. Translating it yields CSVEDPETGLYEQYF. J is TRBJ2-7 and V is TRBV29-1; 7 positions match TRBD1. The CDR3 covers 15 residues. Losses at the gene ends were 0 bases for V and 3 bases for J; bases not matched to a gene: 8. Germline V gives CDR1 SQVTM, CDR2 ANQGSEA.